The 4 T cell receptor beta chains reported below all come from one sample, sequenced in a study of blood T cell repertoires in COVID-19. Sequencing used immunoSEQ multiplex PCR; TCRdb keeps in-frame clones, though not all of them. The top ten hold 15% to 20% of the sample, which has 200,000 or so clones, roughly 79% seen once. Sequenced sample: peripheral blood. All receptors come from a man aged 55 to 69 with active or convalescent COVID-19.

The chain links TRBV19 to TRBJ2-3, with 12 bases lining up with TRBD2. The germline CDR1 and CDR2 sequences are LNHDA and SQIVND (reference sequence). V was clipped by 4 bases and J by 4 bases; unmatched bases: 6. The CDR3 covers 16 residues. The CDR3 here is CASSTGLAGRADTQYF. The CDR3 coding sequence is TGTGCCAGTAGTACCGGACTAGCGGGAAGGGCAGATACGCAGTATTTT.

This clone was detected only once. The V and J genes are TRBV10-3 and TRBJ2-7, with 12 bases aligning to TRBD2. V gave up 0 bases and J gave up 4 bases; unmatched junction bases: 4. The V gene's germline CDR1 is ENHRY and CDR2 SYGVKD. This CDR3 spans 16 amino acids. The CDR3: CAISESTTSGSYEQYF. The CDR3 nucleotides read TGTGCCATCAGTGAGTCGACGACTAGCGGGAGTTACGAGCAGTACTTC.

The J gene is TRBJ2-7, the V gene TRBV7-2; a possible D gene is TRBD2 (6 bases). V lost 5 bases to trimming and J lost 2 bases, with 16 bases between them. Germline V gives CDR1 SGHTA, CDR2 FQGNSA. The CDR3 contains 15 residues. CDR3 sequence reads: CASSPFGGKAYEQYF. CDR3 nucleotides: TGTGCCAGCAGCCCTTTTGGCGGGAAAGCCTACGAGCAGTACTTC.

The chain employs TRBV27 and TRBJ1-2; D not certain. CDR3 size: 13 residues. Trimming removed 5 bases at V and 3 bases at J, with 10 bases between. CDR1 is MNHEY and CDR2 is SMNVEV in the germline V gene (reference sequence). This chain's CDR3 is CASSLDNDYGYTF. DNA of the CDR3: TGTGCCAGCAGTCTCGACAACGACTATGGCTACACCTTC.